This TCR beta chain originates from a study of memory B cells and T cells in multiple sclerosis. General study results and limits: Shared clonotype counts depended on differing compartment clone-set sizes and were normalized.

Sequenced by immunoSEQ multiplex PCR; TCRdb stores in-frame clones only, minus some. The sample records over 35,000 clones, roughly four fifths being singletons. After stimulus-free culture, autoproliferating CFSE-dim and non-proliferating CFSE-high T cells were sequenced separately. Cultures began with 45 million to 50 million CFSE-labeled PBMCs, unstimulated for 7 to 8 days, with replicate wells pooled. With respect to this clone: The antigen is unknown.

V lost 2 bases, J lost 2 bases, and 16 bases lay in between. The CDR3 loop spans 16 amino acids. Per germline, CDR1 MNHEY and CDR2 SMNVEV (reference sequence). The source of this sequence is a human donor with multiple sclerosis. Material: PBMCs from blood kept in culture. The genes are TRBV27 and TRBJ2-7, with a possible D match to TRBD1 (5 bases). The CDR3 bases are TGTGCCAGCAGTTTAGCGACAGCTTCCCCTACCTACGAGCAGTACTTC. This codes for CASSLATASPTYEQYF.